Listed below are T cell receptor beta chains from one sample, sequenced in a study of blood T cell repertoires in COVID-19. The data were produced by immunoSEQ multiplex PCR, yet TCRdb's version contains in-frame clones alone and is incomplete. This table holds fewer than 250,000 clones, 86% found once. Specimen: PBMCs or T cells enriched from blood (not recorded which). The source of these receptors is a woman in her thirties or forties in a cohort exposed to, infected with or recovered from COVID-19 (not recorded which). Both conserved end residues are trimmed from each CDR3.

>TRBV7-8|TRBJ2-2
ASSLRGRGLGELF
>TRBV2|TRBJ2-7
ASRPRGTELYEQY
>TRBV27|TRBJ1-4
ASSFTGTDNEKLF
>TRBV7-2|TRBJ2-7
ASSLPRLAGVRGLEQY
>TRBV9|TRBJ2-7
ASSVGGSPYEQY
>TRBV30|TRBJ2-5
AWRWTGEIQETQY
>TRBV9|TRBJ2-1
ASSVAGNYNEQF
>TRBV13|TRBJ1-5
ASSDGTASNQPQH
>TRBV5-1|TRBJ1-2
ASSSYLDRDGYT
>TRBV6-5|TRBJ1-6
ASSYSREGESPLH
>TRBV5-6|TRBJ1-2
ASSLSGGYNYGYT
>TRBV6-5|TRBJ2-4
ASSPPGQGGIQY
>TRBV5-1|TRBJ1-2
ASSLVPGDKVYGYT
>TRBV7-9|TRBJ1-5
ASSPGQGGGRPQH
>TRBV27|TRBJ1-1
ASRPRRGIAWGIAEAF
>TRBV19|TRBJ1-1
ASSIPGTGMTEAF
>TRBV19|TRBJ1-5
ASTPLISNQPQH
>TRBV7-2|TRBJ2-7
ASSSAGRSYEQY
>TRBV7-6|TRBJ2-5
ASSLPTSGGQETQY
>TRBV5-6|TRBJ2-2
ASSLAPGRELF
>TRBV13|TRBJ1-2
ASSLGRRETGEGYT
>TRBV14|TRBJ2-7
ASSDGGVKTGSPYEQY
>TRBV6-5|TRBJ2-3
ASSSSRAGGTDTQY
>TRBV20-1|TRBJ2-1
SARRPNEQF
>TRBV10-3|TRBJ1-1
AISESTRQYTEAF
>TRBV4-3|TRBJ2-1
ASSWIAGGPYNEQF
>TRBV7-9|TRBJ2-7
ASSLVAGGYEQY
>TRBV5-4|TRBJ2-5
ASSFGGGEETQY
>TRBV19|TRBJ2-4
ASSILGDPGVAKNIQY
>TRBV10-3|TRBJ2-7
AIRSGQTYEQY
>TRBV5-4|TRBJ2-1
ASSLDGLVKSSSYNEQF
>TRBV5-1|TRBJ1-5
ASSLGPAGPNQPQH
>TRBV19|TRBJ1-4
ASSMQGGGNEKLF
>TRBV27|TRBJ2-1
ASRGRFSSYNEQF
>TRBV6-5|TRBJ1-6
ASSPSGTGRSPLH